The 4 T cell receptor beta chains below come from one sample, sequenced in a study of cytomegalovirus exposure and HLA in healthy donors. The PCR was carried out with 60 Vbeta primers and 13 Jbeta primers. Some clones are missing from TCRdb's copy, which holds only in-frame ones; the method was immunoSEQ multiplex PCR. This sample yields 100,000 to 140,000 clones, of which more than 65% are seen a single time; approximately 4.2% belongs to the top ten. The material sequenced was PBMCs. The receptors were gathered from a male donor in good health and CMV-seronegative.

This clone is a singleton in its sample. Written as DNA, the CDR3 is TGTGCCACCAGCAGAGACCGACAGAACACTGAAGCTTTCTTT. Amino acids: CATSRDRQNTEAFF. This chain links TRBV15 with TRBJ1-1, with D unresolved. This CDR3 is 14 amino acids long. V was trimmed by 0 bases and J by 1 base, leaving 6 bases between them. Germline values: CDR1 LNHNV, CDR2 YYDKDF (reference sequence).

A few counts support this clone. The chain combines TRBV9 with TRBJ2-7; 10 nucleotides line up with TRBD1. This CDR3 is 14 amino acids long. Germline V gene data show CDR1 as SGDLS and CDR2 as YYNGEE. The junction had 5 bases not matched to a gene; V was cut back by 1 base and J by 7 bases. Here the CDR3 reads CASSVRQGAGEQYF. The CDR3 DNA reads as TGTGCCAGCAGCGTACGACAGGGGGCAGGGGAGCAGTACTTC.

The chain has TRBV11-3 and TRBJ2-1; D is perhaps TRBD1 (6 bases). This CDR3 is built from 15 residues. Germline CDR1 and CDR2: SGHNT and YENEEA. Trimming took 5 bases from V and 1 from J, leaving 12 bases between them. CDR3 sequence (DNA): TGTGCCAGCAGCACGAACAGGGCTTCCTACAATGAGCAGTTCTTC. Protein sequence: CASSTNRASYNEQFF.

The chain carries TRBV28 and TRBJ2-5; a weak D match, TRBD1 (5 bases). Germline CDR1 reads MDHEN; CDR2 reads SYDVKM. CDR3 length equals 14 residues. V shed 4 bases and J shed 0 bases, with 9 bases lying between them. The CDR3 DNA reads TGTGCCAGCAGTTCGACAGAGTACCAAGAGACCCAGTACTTC. Translated: CASSSTEYQETQYF.